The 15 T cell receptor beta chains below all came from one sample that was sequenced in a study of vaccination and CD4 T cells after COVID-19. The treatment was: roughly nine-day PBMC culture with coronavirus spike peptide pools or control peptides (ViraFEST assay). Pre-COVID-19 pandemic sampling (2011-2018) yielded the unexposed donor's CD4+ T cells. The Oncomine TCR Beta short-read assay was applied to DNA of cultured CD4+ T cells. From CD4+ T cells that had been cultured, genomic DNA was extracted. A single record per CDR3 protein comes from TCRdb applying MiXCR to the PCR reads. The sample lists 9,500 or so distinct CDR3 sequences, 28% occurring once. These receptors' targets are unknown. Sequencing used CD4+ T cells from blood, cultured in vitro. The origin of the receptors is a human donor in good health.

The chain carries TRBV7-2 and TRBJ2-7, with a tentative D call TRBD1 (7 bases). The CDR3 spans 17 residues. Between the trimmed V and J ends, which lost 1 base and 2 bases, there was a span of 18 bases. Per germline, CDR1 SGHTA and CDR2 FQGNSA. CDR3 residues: CASSLVFAGGGTYEQYF. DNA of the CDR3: TGTGCCAGCAGCTTAGTGTTTGCAGGGGGAGGCACCTACGAGCAGTACTTC.

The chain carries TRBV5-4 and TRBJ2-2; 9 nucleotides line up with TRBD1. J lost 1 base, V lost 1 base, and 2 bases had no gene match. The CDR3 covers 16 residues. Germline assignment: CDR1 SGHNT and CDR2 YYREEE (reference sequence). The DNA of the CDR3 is TGTGCCAGCAGCTTGCCGGGACAGGGGAACACCGGGGAGCTGTTTTTT. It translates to CASSLPGQGNTGELFF.

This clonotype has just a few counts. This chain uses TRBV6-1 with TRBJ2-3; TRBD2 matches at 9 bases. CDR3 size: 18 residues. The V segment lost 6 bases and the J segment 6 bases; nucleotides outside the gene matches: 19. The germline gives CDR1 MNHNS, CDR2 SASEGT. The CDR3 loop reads CASSPPPGSGRGRDTQYF. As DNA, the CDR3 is TGTGCCAGCAGCCCCCCCCCTGGTAGCGGGAGAGGGCGGGATACGCAGTATTTT.

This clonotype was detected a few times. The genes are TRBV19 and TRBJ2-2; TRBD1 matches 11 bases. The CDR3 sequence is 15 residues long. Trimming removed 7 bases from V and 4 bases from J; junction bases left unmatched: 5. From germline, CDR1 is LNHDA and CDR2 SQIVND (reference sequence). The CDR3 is CASTPDRGPTGELFF. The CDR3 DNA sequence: TGTGCCAGTACCCCGGACAGGGGGCCCACCGGGGAGCTGTTTTTT.

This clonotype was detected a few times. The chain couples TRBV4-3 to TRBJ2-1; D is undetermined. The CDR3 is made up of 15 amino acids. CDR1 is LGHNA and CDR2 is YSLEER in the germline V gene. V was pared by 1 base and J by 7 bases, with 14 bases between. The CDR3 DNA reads TGCGCCAGCAGCCAAGGCCTTCTAGTTGCAAATGAGCAGTTCTTC. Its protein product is CASSQGLLVANEQFF.

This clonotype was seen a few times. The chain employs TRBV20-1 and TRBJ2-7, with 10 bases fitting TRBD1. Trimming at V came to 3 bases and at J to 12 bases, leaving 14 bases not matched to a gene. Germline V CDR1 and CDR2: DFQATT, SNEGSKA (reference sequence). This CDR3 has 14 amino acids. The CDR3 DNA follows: TGCAGTGCTAGGGCTCCGGGACAGGGGCTCGGATGGTACTTC. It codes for CSARAPGQGLGWYF.

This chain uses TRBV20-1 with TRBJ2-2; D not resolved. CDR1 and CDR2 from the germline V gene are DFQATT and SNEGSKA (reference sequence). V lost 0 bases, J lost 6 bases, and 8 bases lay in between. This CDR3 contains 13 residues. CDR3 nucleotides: TGCAGTGCTAGAGAGGGGTGGGCCGGGGAGCTGTTTTTT. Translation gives CSAREGWAGELFF.

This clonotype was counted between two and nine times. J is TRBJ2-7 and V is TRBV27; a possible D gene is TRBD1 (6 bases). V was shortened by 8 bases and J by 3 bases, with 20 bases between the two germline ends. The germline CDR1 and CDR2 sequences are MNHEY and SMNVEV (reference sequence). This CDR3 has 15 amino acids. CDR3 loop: CASSNSGTYNYEQYF. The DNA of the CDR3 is TGTGCCAGCTCAAACTCCGGGACATATAACTACGAGCAGTACTTC.

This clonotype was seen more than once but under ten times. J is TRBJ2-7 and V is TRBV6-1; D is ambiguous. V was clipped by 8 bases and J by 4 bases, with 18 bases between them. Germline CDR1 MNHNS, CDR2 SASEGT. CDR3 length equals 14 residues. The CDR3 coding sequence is TGTGCCAGCCGAAAATACCCTGGTTTGTACGAGCAGTACTTC. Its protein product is CASRKYPGLYEQYF.

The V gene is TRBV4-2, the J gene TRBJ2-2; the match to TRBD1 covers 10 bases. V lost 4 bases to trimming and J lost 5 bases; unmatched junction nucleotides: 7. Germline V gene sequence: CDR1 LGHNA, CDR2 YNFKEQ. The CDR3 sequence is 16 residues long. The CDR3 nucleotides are TGTGCCAGCAGCCCCAGGCGACAGGGGGCAACCGGGGAGCTGTTTTTT. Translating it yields CASSPRRQGATGELFF.

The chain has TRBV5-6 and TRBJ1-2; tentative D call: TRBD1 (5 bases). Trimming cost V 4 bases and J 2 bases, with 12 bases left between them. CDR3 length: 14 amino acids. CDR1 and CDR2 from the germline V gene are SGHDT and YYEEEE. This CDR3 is CASSPTAGNYGYTF. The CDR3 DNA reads TGTGCCAGCAGCCCCACGGCAGGGAACTATGGCTACACCTTC.

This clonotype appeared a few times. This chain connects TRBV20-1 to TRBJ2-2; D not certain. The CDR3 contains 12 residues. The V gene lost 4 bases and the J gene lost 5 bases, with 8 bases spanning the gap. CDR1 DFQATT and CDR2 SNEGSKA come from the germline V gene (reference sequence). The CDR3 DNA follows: TGCAGTGCTACTTTTTATACCGGGGAGCTGTTTTTT. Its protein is CSATFYTGELFF.

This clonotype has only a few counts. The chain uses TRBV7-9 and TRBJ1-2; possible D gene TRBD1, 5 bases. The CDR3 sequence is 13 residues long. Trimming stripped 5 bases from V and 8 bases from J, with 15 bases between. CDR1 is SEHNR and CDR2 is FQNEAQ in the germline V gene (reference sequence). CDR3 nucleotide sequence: TGTGCCAGCAGCCCGTCCGGGACCTTAGGCTACACCTTC. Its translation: CASSPSGTLGYTF.

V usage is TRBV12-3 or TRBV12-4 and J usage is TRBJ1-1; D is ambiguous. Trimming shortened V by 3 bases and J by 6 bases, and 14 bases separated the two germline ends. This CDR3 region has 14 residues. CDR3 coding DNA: TGTGCCAGCAGTTTGGAGGGAGGGATCGCTGAAGCTTTCTTT. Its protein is CASSLEGGIAEAFF.

The CDR3 loop is CASSLELAGVRETQYF. CDR3 bases: TGTGCCAGCAGTTTAGAACTAGCGGGAGTGCGGGAGACCCAGTACTTC. The chain has TRBV6-5 and TRBJ2-5; 11 bases agree with TRBD2. There are 16 residues in the CDR3. V lost 4 bases to trimming and J lost 5 bases; unmatched junction nucleotides: 9. Germline V gene sequence: CDR1 MNHEY, CDR2 SVGAGI.